Listed here is a single T cell receptor beta chain. Its antigen specificity is not known. It has no much larger one-base neighbor in the sample; base qualities were not kept. Library generation was performed with 5' RACE. Data came from an Illumina HiSeq 2500. A second PCR of 7 to 11 cycles was performed with a sample-barcoded 5' primer and a J-beta primer mix. A template-switch 5' adaptor carrying 12 random nucleotides introduced a unique molecular identifier onto each TCR beta cDNA molecule. Each sample yielded at least 2.5 million CDR3-containing paired-end reads. First-strand cDNA was synthesized from all RNA with the Mint cDNA synthesis kit, primed by a TRBC-specific oligonucleotide. Following uracil-DNA glycosylase treatment, a first 18-cycle PCR with universal primers M1SS and BC2_uni_R was performed on all cDNA. Concerning the study's data processing: For normalization, 1 million high-quality reads, each with a distinct molecular identifier, were randomly selected from each sample. Instead of being binned into consensus sequences, reads that shared molecular identifiers were thrown out. MiTCR, set to a Q25 quality threshold and the strictest error-elimination algorithm, was used for CDR3 identification, clonotype clustering and error correction. A nonparametric unseen species model using Euler transformation provided a lower-bound estimate of total TCR beta diversity. The public sequencing data were trimmed at Q25 with fastp and processed into clonotypes with MiXCR by TCRdb, which kept only in-frame beta chains. Each CDR3 protein appears once, grouped with its most common genes and DNA. These V and J calls originate from TCRdb's pipeline instead of the authors' own analysis. This sample holds roughly 1,800,000 distinct CDR3 sequences; 40% to 55% were observed only once. Together, the top ten hold over 2% of the sample.

The sample comes from a study of blood T cells in healthy people across ages (dated by TCRdb to the mid-2010s). A note on the overall study: In model experiments, template switching captured about one uniquely barcoded TCR beta cDNA molecule for every two T cells. For two donors (one aged 18 to 29 and one aged 80 or older), the study analyzed two additional independent replicas of 1 million unique cDNA reads from the same blood draw. Donors were grouped into four age groups: young (average approximately 15 years), middle-aged (around 39), aged (roughly 62) and long-lived (just over 80). Using deep sequencing normalized with unique cDNA molecular identifiers, the study measured how TCR beta repertoire diversity changes with age. To avoid experimental bias, donors of different ages were distributed randomly across sequencing lanes. The investigation overall reported the following: Compared with the aged group, the long-lived group had more naive CD4+ T cells, fewer expanded clones and increased TCR diversity, suggesting age selection. The CMV infection status of donors was not known, potentially confounding age-related changes in expanded clonotypes. Observed TCR beta diversity per million T cells fell roughly linearly with age, and a significant reduction was already apparent by age roughly 40. Bulk unsorted PBMC profiling prevented conclusive comparison of naive and antigen-experienced compartments. A strong correlation was found between observed TCR beta diversity and the percentage of naive T cells measured by flow cytometry. Estimates of total diversity based on one million sequenced T cells were considered lower bounds and underestimates.

Trimming takes 6 bases from V and 6 bases from J, and the germline ends sit 14 bases apart. The germline V gene specifies MNHEY as CDR1 and SVGAGI as CDR2. From its cysteine to its phenylalanine, the CDR3 spans 14 amino acids. The CDR3 DNA has 42 bases and is translated from base 1. Donors were under 40 systemically healthy Caucasian individuals from Russia aged roughly 6 to 90 years. Each donor gave about 10 milliliters of peripheral blood, drawn into EDTA-treated Vacutainer tubes. PBMCs were isolated by Ficoll-Paque density-gradient centrifugation, with at least 7 million obtained per sample. Total RNA was extracted from PBMCs with Trizol reagent, with at least 5.5 micrograms obtained per sample. Naive CD45RAhigh/CD27high T cell percentages were measured by flow cytometry on a PBMC aliquot from every donor.

This sequence uses TRBV6-5 and TRBJ2-2, and perhaps TRBD1 as D gene, on 6 matching bases. This TCR was sampled from a middle-aged woman in good health. The sample consisted of blood. The bases are TGTGCCAGCAGATCAGGGGAAAATTCCGGGGAGCTGTTTTTT. Its amino acids are CASRSGENSGELFF.